The sample holds one count of the clone carrying this T cell receptor beta chain. These data originate in a study of technical replicates of blood from a few donors. The germline V gene encodes CDR1 SGHAT and CDR2 FQNNGV. V was trimmed by 5 bases and J by 0 bases, leaving 8 bases between them. The length of the CDR3 is 15 residues. Using immunoSEQ multiplex PCR, the repertoire was profiled, and TCRdb retains in-frame clones only, with some absent. The sample lists under 90,000 clones; just over 90% were seen once. This sequence joins TRBV11-2 and TRBJ1-6; the D is unclear. This TCR came from a human donor in good health. The specimen was T cells isolated from PBMCs. The CDR3 sequence: CASSLRSSYNSPLHF. The CDR3 DNA sequence: TGTGCCAGCAGCCTACGAAGCTCCTATAATTCACCCCTCCACTTT.